This T cell receptor beta chain is drawn from a study of T-cell reconstitution after alpha-beta-depleted transplantation in children. With 4 bases removed from V and 6 bases from J, the gap between germline ends came to 15 bases. In germline, CDR1 is SEHNR, CDR2 FQNEAQ (reference sequence). The length of the CDR3 is 14 residues. As regards this clonotype: The antigen remains undetermined.

Notes on the study in general: A year had passed since transplant, and T-cell counts and diversity by then came mostly from newly produced T cells. By about two months after transplant, alpha-beta T cells reportedly arose from several hundred graft clones that had expanded. Surviving recipient T cells and thymic progenitors accounted for the high day-60 TCRbeta diversity observed in some patients.

TCRbeta library preparation incorporated unique molecular identifiers. TCRdb re-analysed the PCR reads in MiXCR, keeping a single row per CDR3 protein. Of hundreds of thousands of distinct CDR3 sequences in the sample, about 16% are singletons; the top ten hold around 43%. The sequence came from a male patient aged 2 to 9 who had a stem cell transplant for acute lymphoblastic leukemia, so the T cells may come from the graft donor. This rearrangement joins TRBV7-9 to TRBJ1-2; the D gene is possibly TRBD1 (6 bases). Source: PBMCs, mostly from graft donor cells, taken 360 days after TCRalphabeta/CD19-depleted stem cell transplant. CDR3 nucleotide sequence: TGTGCCAGCAGCTCACCCCCGGGGGCGGATGGCTACACCTTC. Translation: CASSSPPGADGYTF.